This note documents a single T cell receptor (beta chain) sequence. No antigen is known for it. The ends lost 4 bases at V and 5 bases at J; junction bases unmatched: 7. The CDR3 runs 14 residues. CDR1 is SGHTA, CDR2 FQGTGA, per germline. The entry originates in a study of beta chain features in type 1 diabetes. Findings and limits, study-wide: Sequencing used cDNA, and cells with high TCR expression could therefore be over-represented. Among patients with Type 1 diabetes, TCRB CDR3s were moderately but significantly shorter in every one of the four CD4+ subsets.

Sequencing targeted expressed TCRB transcripts, as all isolated RNA had been reverse transcribed. Naive, central memory and regulatory T cell samples came to a mean of approximately 3.57 million reads. The repertoire was sequenced with immunoSEQ multiplex PCR; TCRdb's copy has only in-frame clones and lacks some. The sample comprises 350,000 to 450,000 clones, about 12% of which are singletons, and over 0.008% rests with the top ten. V and J are TRBV7-3 and TRBJ2-5, with 7 nucleotides matching TRBD1. This TCR derives from a woman aged 18-29 years with type 1 diabetes. Sample: naive CD4+ T cells from blood. CDR3 residues: CASSSTTGTETQYF. The CDR3 DNA reads as TGTGCCAGCAGCTCCACGACAGGGACGGAGACCCAGTACTTC.